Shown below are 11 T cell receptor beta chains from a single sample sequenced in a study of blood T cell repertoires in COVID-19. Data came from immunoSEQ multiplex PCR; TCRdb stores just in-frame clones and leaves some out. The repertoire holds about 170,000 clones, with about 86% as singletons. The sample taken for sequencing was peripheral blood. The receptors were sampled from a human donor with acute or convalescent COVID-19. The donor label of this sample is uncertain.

CDR3 sequence: CASSWTGTSGANEQFF. The CDR3 nucleotides are TGCGCCAGCAGCTGGACCGGGACTAGCGGGGCCAATGAGCAGTTCTTC. This rearrangement joins TRBV5-1 to TRBJ2-1; 13 nucleotides align to TRBD2. The CDR3 is 16 amino acids. V was clipped by 3 bases and J by 6 bases; unmatched bases: 6. The germline V gene has CDR1 SGHRS and CDR2 YFSETQ.

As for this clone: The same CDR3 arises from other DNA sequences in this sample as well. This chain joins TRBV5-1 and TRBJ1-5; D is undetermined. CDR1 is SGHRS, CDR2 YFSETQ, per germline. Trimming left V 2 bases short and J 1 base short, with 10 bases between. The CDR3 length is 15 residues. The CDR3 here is CASSLEGGSNQPQHF. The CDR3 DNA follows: TGCGCCAGCAGCTTAGAAGGAGGGAGCAATCAGCCCCAGCATTTT.

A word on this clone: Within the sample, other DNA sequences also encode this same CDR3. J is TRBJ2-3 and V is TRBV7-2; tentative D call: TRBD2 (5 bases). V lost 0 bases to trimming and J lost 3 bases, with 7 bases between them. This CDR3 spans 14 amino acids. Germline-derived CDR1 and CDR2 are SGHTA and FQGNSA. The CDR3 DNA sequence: TGTGCCAGCAGCTTAGCGCCGGGAACAGATACGCAGTATTTT. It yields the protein CASSLAPGTDTQYF.

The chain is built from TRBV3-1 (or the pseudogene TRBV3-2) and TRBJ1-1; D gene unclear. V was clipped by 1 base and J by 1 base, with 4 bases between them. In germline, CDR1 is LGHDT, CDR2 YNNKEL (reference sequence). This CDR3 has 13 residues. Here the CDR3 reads CASSQVGNTEAFF. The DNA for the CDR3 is TGTGCCAGCAGCCAAGTCGGGAACACTGAAGCTTTCTTT.

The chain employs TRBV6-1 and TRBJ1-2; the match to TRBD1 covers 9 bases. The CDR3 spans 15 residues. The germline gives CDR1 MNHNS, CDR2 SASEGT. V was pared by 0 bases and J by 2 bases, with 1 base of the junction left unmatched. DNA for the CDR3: TGTGCCAGCAGTGAAGCCGGGACAGGGAACTATGGCTACACCTTC. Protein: CASSEAGTGNYGYTF.

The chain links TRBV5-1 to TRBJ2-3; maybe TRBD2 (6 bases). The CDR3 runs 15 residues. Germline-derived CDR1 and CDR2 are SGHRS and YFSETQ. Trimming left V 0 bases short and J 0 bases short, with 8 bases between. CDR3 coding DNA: TGCGCCAGCAGCTTGGCCGCGGGAAGCACAGATACGCAGTATTTT. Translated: CASSLAAGSTDTQYF.

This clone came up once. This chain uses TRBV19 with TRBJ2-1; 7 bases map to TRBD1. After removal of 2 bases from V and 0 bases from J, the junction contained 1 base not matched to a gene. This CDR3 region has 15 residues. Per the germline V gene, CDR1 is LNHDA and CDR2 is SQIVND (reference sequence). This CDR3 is CASSIRTGSYNEQFF. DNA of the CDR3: TGTGCCAGTAGTATACGGACAGGCTCCTACAATGAGCAGTTCTTC.

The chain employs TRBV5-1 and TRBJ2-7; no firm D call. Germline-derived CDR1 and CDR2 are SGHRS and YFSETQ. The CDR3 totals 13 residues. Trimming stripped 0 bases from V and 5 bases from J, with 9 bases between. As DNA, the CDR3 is TGCGCCAGCAGCTTGGACAGTTCGGACGAGCAGTACTTC. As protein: CASSLDSSDEQYF.

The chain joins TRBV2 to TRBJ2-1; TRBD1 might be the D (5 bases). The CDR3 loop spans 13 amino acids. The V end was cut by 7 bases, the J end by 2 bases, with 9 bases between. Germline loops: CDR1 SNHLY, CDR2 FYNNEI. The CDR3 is CASNADTYNEQFF. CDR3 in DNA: TGTGCCAGCAACGCGGACACCTACAATGAGCAGTTCTTC. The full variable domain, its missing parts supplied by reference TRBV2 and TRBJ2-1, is EPEVTQTPSHQVTQMGQEVILRCVPISNHLYFYWYRQILGQKVEFLVSFYNNEISEKSEIFDDQFSVERPDGSNFTLKIRSTKLEDSAMYFCASNADTYNEQFFGPGTRLTVL.

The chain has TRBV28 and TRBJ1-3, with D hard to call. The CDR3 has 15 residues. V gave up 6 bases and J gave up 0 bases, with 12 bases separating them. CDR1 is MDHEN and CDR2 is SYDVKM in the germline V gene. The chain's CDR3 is CASRTHRNSGNTIYF. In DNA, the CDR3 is TGTGCCAGCAGAACCCACAGAAACTCTGGAAACACCATATATTTT.

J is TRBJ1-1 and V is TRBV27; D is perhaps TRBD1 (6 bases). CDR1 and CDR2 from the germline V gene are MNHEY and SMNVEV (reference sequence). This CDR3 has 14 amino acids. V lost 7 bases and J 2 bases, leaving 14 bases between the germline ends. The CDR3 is CASKRPTGNTEAFF. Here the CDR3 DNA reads TGTGCCAGCAAGCGTCCGACAGGAAACACTGAAGCTTTCTTT.